These 29 T cell receptor beta chains originate from one sample sequenced in a study of Ad26.COV2.S vaccination and SARS-CoV-2 variants. Clones were sequenced by immunoSEQ multiplex PCR, and TCRdb holds only the in-frame ones, with some missing. This sample has about 420,000 clones, with 70% to 90% found just once. Treatment meaning: 15 to 20 received Ad26.COV2.S at low or high dose, single or two shots; roughly five received placebo; per-sample allocation not given. Samples came from day 63 after the first vaccine or placebo injection. The sample consisted of peripheral blood, taken in a trial of Ad26.COV2.S vaccine versus placebo. All receptors derive from a person aged 18 to 59 who received the Ad26.COV2.S COVID-19 vaccine or a placebo.

This chain uses TRBV28 with TRBJ2-5; tentatively, D is TRBD1 (6 bases). The CDR3 has 16 amino acids. Germline CDR1 reads MDHEN; CDR2 reads SYDVKM. Trimming shortened V by 2 bases and J by 1 base, and 14 bases separated the two germline ends. The CDR3 loop is CASSLPYRDLQETQYF. CDR3 DNA: TGTGCCAGCAGTTTACCGTACAGGGATCTCCAAGAGACCCAGTACTTC.

This rearrangement joins TRBV9 to TRBJ2-3; TRBD2 aligns across 14 bases. V lost 2 bases and J lost 5; bases outside the gene matches: 7. The CDR3 length is 17 residues. Per the germline V gene, CDR1 is SGDLS and CDR2 is YYNGEE. CDR3 bases: TGTGCCAGCAGCGTTCCGACTAGCGGGGGGGCCCGAGATACGCAGTATTTT. Its translation: CASSVPTSGGARDTQYF. The full variable domain, rest sourced from reference TRBV9 and TRBJ2-3, is DSGVTQTPKHLITATGQRVTLRCSPRSGDLSVYWYQQSLDQGLQFLIQYYNGEERAKGNILERFSAQQFPDLHSELNLSSLELGDSALYFCASSVPTSGGARDTQYFGPGTRLTVL.

The V and J genes are TRBV18 and TRBJ1-1; 8 bases are a match to TRBD1. CDR1 and CDR2 (germline): KGHSH, LQKENI. CDR3 length: 14 residues. Germline trimming cut 4 bases from V and 4 bases from J; bases unmatched to any gene: 5. The CDR3 DNA reads as TGTGCCAGCTCACGGGGCAGGGGGCCCACTGAAGCTTTCTTT. Its translation: CASSRGRGPTEAFF.

The J gene is TRBJ1-2, the V gene TRBV12-5, with D uncertain. Trimming shortened V by 10 bases and J by 11 bases, and 17 bases separated the two germline ends. This CDR3 comprises 11 residues. The germline V gene has CDR1 LGHNT and CDR2 FRNRAP. The CDR3 loop reads CANRTVMGYTF. The DNA of the CDR3 is TGTGCTAACCGGACGGTCATGGGGTACACCTTC.

As concerns this clone: In the same sample, other DNA sequences code for this CDR3. This chain links TRBV12-3 or TRBV12-4 with TRBJ2-7, with D unclear. V was shortened by 1 base and J by 3 bases, with 7 bases between the two germline ends. CDR3 length: 13 residues. The DNA for the CDR3 is TGTGCCAGCAGTTTAGACAGAGTCTACGAGCAGTACTTC. It codes for CASSLDRVYEQYF.

This chain links TRBV19 with TRBJ1-5; no reliable D call. The V end lost 7 bases, the J end lost 3 bases, and 10 bases lay between the germline ends. Germline V gene data show CDR1 as LNHDA and CDR2 as SQIVND (reference sequence). The CDR3 has 13 residues. CDR3 sequence reads: CASKPRDNQPQHF. CDR3 nucleotides: TGTGCCAGTAAACCCCGGGACAATCAGCCCCAGCATTTT.

The CDR3 sequence: CASSLAAGVGNEQFF. The CDR3 nucleotides read TGCGCCAGCAGCTTGGCCGCAGGGGTGGGCAATGAGCAGTTCTTC. The J gene is TRBJ2-1, the V gene TRBV5-1, with a tentative D call TRBD1 (6 bases). CDR1 and CDR2 (germline): SGHRS, YFSETQ. The CDR3 has 15 residues. V lost 0 bases and J lost 6, with 13 bases in between.

V gene TRBV10-3 combines with J gene TRBJ1-6; 9 bases fit TRBD1. Germline V gives CDR1 ENHRY, CDR2 SYGVKD. The CDR3 loop spans 16 amino acids. Losses at the gene ends were 4 bases for V and 6 bases for J; bases not matched to a gene: 7. Written as DNA, the CDR3 is TGTGCCATCAGTGGACCGGGACAGGGCCTTAATTCACCCCTCCACTTT. Protein product: CAISGPGQGLNSPLHF.

This chain links TRBV28 with TRBJ2-1; the match to TRBD2 covers 14 bases. V gave up 5 bases and J gave up 15 bases; unmatched junction bases: 3. Germline loops: CDR1 MDHEN, CDR2 SYDVKM. This CDR3 region has 12 residues. The CDR3 nucleotides are TGTGCCAGCAGTCGACTAGCGGGGGGGCCGTTCTTC. It translates to CASSRLAGGPFF.

About this clone itself: Other DNA sequences within the sample encode an identical CDR3. The genes are TRBV29-1 and TRBJ1-1, with D uncertain. V was clipped by 2 bases and J by 0 bases, with 4 bases between them. Germline V gene data show CDR1 as SQVTM and CDR2 as ANQGSEA. This CDR3 is built from 12 residues. CDR3 sequence (DNA): TGCAGCGTTGAAACGCTGAACACTGAAGCTTTCTTT. The encoded protein is CSVETLNTEAFF.

J is TRBJ1-2 and V is TRBV4-1; possible D gene TRBD1, 5 bases. There are 15 residues in the CDR3. Germline-derived CDR1 and CDR2 are MGHRA and YSYEKL. Trimming took off 1 base at V and 3 bases at J, with 12 bases between the two ends. CDR3 sequence: CASSQAMGTDYGYTF. The CDR3 nucleotides are TGCGCCAGCAGCCAAGCGATGGGGACGGACTATGGCTACACCTTC.

This clone was seen a handful of times. The gene calls are TRBV6-1 and TRBJ1-5; D is unclear. V shed 0 bases and J shed 4 bases, with 13 bases lying between them. This CDR3 contains 16 residues. The V gene's germline CDR1 is MNHNS and CDR2 SASEGT. For the CDR3, the DNA is TGTGCCAGCAGTGAAGCGACGGCAGCTAATAATCAGCCCCAGCATTTT. Protein: CASSEATAANNQPQHF.

This chain connects TRBV9 to TRBJ1-2; D may be TRBD1 (6 bases). CDR1 and CDR2 from the germline V gene are SGDLS and YYNGEE. This CDR3 has 15 amino acids. V lost 3 bases, J lost 4 bases, and 16 bases lay in between. CDR3 loop: CASSAYQGGGYGYTF. The CDR3, as DNA: TGTGCCAGCAGCGCCTATCAGGGAGGGGGCTATGGCTACACCTTC.

The chain employs TRBV24-1 and TRBJ2-1, with D perhaps assigned TRBD1 or TRBD2 (6 bases each). The CDR3 has 15 amino acids. Germline V CDR1 and CDR2: KGHDR, SFDVKD. Trimming stripped 6 bases from V and 1 base from J, with 12 bases between. Here the CDR3 reads CATSKEGGSYNEQFF. CDR3 sequence (DNA): TGTGCCACCAGTAAGGAGGGGGGTTCCTACAATGAGCAGTTCTTC.

In this sample, this clone turned up a few times. The chain joins TRBV6-4 to TRBJ2-6; D ambiguous. Trimming stripped 3 bases from V and 0 bases from J, with 3 bases between. The CDR3 spans 14 residues. Germline loops: CDR1 MRHNA, CDR2 SNTAGT. The CDR3 DNA sequence: TGTGCCAGCAGTGAAGCCTCTGGGGCCAACGTCCTGACTTTC. Amino acids: CASSEASGANVLTF.

The CDR3 reads CASSELAGQLGETQYF. Here the CDR3 DNA reads TGTGCCAGCAGTGAGCTAGCGGGGCAGTTGGGGGAGACCCAGTACTTC. J is TRBJ2-5 and V is TRBV2; TRBD2 aligns across 9 bases. This CDR3 spans 16 amino acids. Germline CDR1 reads SNHLY; CDR2 reads FYNNEI. J was trimmed by 5 bases and V by 3 bases; bases with no gene match: 10. Variable domain in full (rest from reference TRBV2 and TRBJ2-5): EPEVTQTPSHQVTQMGQEVILRCVPISNHLYFYWYRQILGQKVEFLVSFYNNEISEKSEIFDDQFSVERPDGSNFTLKIRSTKLEDSAMYFCASSELAGQLGETQYFGPGTRLLVL.

This clone was seen ten or more times. V is TRBV4-3 and J is TRBJ2-7; D remains ambiguous. The CDR3 is 15 amino acids. From germline, CDR1 is LGHNA and CDR2 YSLEER. With 0 bases removed from V and 0 bases from J, the gap between germline ends came to 9 bases. The CDR3 reads CASSQDWGGSYEQYF. DNA of the CDR3: TGCGCCAGCAGCCAAGATTGGGGTGGCTCCTACGAGCAGTACTTC.

CDR3 loop: CASSQAGDRVSPLHF. CDR3 coding DNA: TGTGCCAGCAGCCAAGCGGGGGACAGGGTTTCACCCCTCCACTTT. V usage is TRBV3-1 (or the pseudogene TRBV3-2) and J usage is TRBJ1-6; 9 nucleotides line up with TRBD1. Germline V CDR1 and CDR2: LGHDT, YNNKEL (reference sequence). The J segment lost 9 bases and the V segment lost 1 base, leaving 4 bases of the junction unmatched. The CDR3 is 15 residues long.

This clone showed up just once. The V gene is TRBV9, the J gene TRBJ1-2; TRBD1 might be the D (6 bases). Germline V CDR1 and CDR2: SGDLS, YYNGEE. V lost 0 bases and J 8 bases, leaving 8 bases between the germline ends. The CDR3 consists of 12 residues. CDR3 loop: CASSVAGVGYTF. The CDR3 DNA sequence: TGTGCCAGCAGCGTAGCAGGGGTCGGCTACACCTTC.

In DNA form, the CDR3 reads TGTGCCAGCAGCCAAACAGGGGGCGGTAACTATGGCTACACCTTC. Translation gives CASSQTGGGNYGYTF. The J gene is TRBJ1-2, the V gene TRBV4-2; 9 nucleotides match TRBD1. The CDR3 totals 15 residues. Losses at the gene ends were 2 bases for V and 1 base for J; bases not matched to a gene: 2. The germline gives CDR1 LGHNA, CDR2 YNFKEQ.

The rearrangement uses TRBV4-1 and TRBJ2-2, with unresolved D. The CDR3 covers 15 residues. Germline V gene lookup returns CDR1 MGHRA and CDR2 YSYEKL. V was cut by 4 bases and J by 6 bases, with 15 bases left in between. The DNA for the CDR3 is TGCGCCAGCAGCCCGACCCCCCTCAGGCCCGGGGAGCTGTTTTTT. Translated, it gives CASSPTPLRPGELFF.

This rearrangement joins TRBV2 to TRBJ1-5; tentatively, D is TRBD1 (5 bases). Germline V gives CDR1 SNHLY, CDR2 FYNNEI. The germline V and J ends were trimmed by 6 bases and 0 bases, with 12 bases remaining between them. This CDR3 contains 15 residues. The CDR3, as DNA: TGTGCCAGCAGGGAGGGGCAACATAGCAATCAGCCCCAGCATTTT. This gives the protein CASREGQHSNQPQHF.

This clone was counted only a few times. The chain recombines TRBV6-2 or TRBV6-3 with TRBJ2-7, with D possibly matching TRBD1 (6 bases). This CDR3 has 15 amino acids. Germline CDR1 MNHEY, CDR2 SVGEGT. The ends were cut back, 1 base at V and 2 bases at J, with 12 bases in the middle. The CDR3 spells CASSYFGTPTYEQYF. In DNA form, the CDR3 reads TGTGCCAGCAGTTACTTCGGGACACCCACCTACGAGCAGTACTTC.

The V call is TRBV27, the J call TRBJ1-5, with 7 bases identical to TRBD1. The CDR3 length is 14 residues. Germline assignment: CDR1 MNHEY and CDR2 SMNVEV (reference sequence). After removal of 6 bases from V and 2 bases from J, the junction contained 4 bases not matched to a gene. The CDR3 spells CASRSTGRNQPQHF. CDR3 sequence (DNA): TGTGCCAGCAGATCGACAGGGCGCAATCAGCCCCAGCATTTT.

This rearrangement joins TRBV30 to TRBJ2-7; the match to TRBD1 covers 9 bases. The CDR3 totals 15 residues. The junction had 3 bases not matched to a gene; V was cut back by 0 bases and J by 0 bases. Germline CDR1 is GTSNPN and CDR2 is SVGIG (reference sequence). CDR3 DNA sequence: TGTGCCTGGAGTGTAGACAGGGGGAGCTCCTACGAGCAGTACTTC. The encoded protein is CAWSVDRGSSYEQYF. The full variable domain, rest sourced from reference TRBV30 and TRBJ2-7, is SQTIHQWPATLVQPVGSPLSLECTVEGTSNPNLYWYRQAAGRGLQLLFYSVGIGQISSEVPQNLSASRPQDRQFILSSKKLLLSDSGFYLCAWSVDRGSSYEQYFGPGTRLTVT.

This chain uses TRBV5-6 with TRBJ2-3; 7 bases line up with TRBD2. Germline CDR1 and CDR2: SGHDT and YYEEEE. This CDR3 contains 15 residues. The junction had 4 bases not matched to a gene; V was cut back by 1 base and J by 2 bases. The CDR3 DNA follows: TGTGCCAGCAGCTTGAGCGGGGTCCTCACAGATACGCAGTATTTT. It yields the protein CASSLSGVLTDTQYF.

The chain recombines TRBV5-8 with TRBJ2-5; D gene uncertain. CDR3 length equals 15 residues. Trimming left V 2 bases short and J 5 bases short, with 16 bases between. Per the germline V gene, CDR1 is SGHTS and CDR2 is YDEGEE. The CDR3 is CASSFISVASETQYF. The DNA of the CDR3 is TGTGCCAGCAGCTTTATATCTGTGGCGAGTGAGACCCAGTACTTC. Full variable domain (outside the CDR3, taken from reference TRBV5-8 and TRBJ2-5): EAGVTQSPTHLIKTRGQQATLRCSPISGHTSVYWYQQALGLGLQFLLWYDEGEERNRGNFPPRFSGRQFPNYSSELNVNALELEDSALYLCASSFISVASETQYFGPGTRLLVL.

This clone appeared a single time. Other DNA sequences in this sample translate to the same CDR3. This chain links TRBV27 with TRBJ2-7, with D perhaps matching TRBD2 (5 bases). Germline V CDR1 and CDR2: MNHEY, SMNVEV (reference sequence). This CDR3 has 14 residues. V dropped 2 bases and J dropped 2 bases, with 10 bases sitting between them. The CDR3 sequence: CASSLAAGPYEQYF. The CDR3 DNA reads as TGTGCCAGCAGTTTAGCCGCGGGCCCCTACGAGCAGTACTTC.

About this clone: This sample includes further DNA sequences coding for the same CDR3. J is TRBJ2-7 and V is TRBV3-1 (or the pseudogene TRBV3-2); TRBD2 matches 10 bases. Germline CDR1 is LGHDT and CDR2 is YNNKEL (reference sequence). The CDR3 is made up of 15 amino acids. V trimming: 3 bases; J trimming: 2 bases; junction bases outside the gene matches: 4. CDR3 sequence: CASSQASGGAYEQYF. CDR3 bases: TGTGCCAGCAGCCAGGCTAGCGGGGGCGCCTACGAGCAGTACTTC.